The 10 T cell receptor beta chains listed next were all sequenced from one sample in a study of CD8+ T cells in alopecia areata. Regarding treatment: oral pan-JAK inhibitor, 5-10 mg twice daily. Extracted RNA was reverse transcribed into cDNA, the sequencing template. Produced via immunoSEQ multiplex PCR; TCRdb's table is partial and in-frame only. The data hold about 180,000 clones, with about 53% observed a single time. Sequenced here: CD8+ T cells sorted from blood, sampled at week 24, from a patient treated with tofacitinib. The receptors originated from a human donor with alopecia areata.

This clone was picked up a small number of times. The J gene is TRBJ2-3, the V gene TRBV9; TRBD1 or TRBD2 may be the D gene (5 bases each). The CDR3 consists of 14 residues. Germline V gene lookup returns CDR1 SGDLS and CDR2 YYNGEE. Trimming removed 3 bases from V and 1 base from J, with 9 bases in between. The CDR3 region is CASSGGTGTDTQYF. CDR3 in DNA: TGTGCCAGCAGCGGGGGGACGGGCACAGATACGCAGTATTTT. Based on the CDR3 plus reference TRBV9 and TRBJ2-3, the full variable domain is DSGVTQTPKHLITATGQRVTLRCSPRSGDLSVYWYQQSLDQGLQFLIQYYNGEERAKGNILERFSAQQFPDLHSELNLSSLELGDSALYFCASSGGTGTDTQYFGPGTRLTVL.

The chain is built from TRBV5-6 and TRBJ1-2, with a possible D match to TRBD1 (5 bases). The CDR3 covers 11 residues. Germline CDR1 is SGHDT and CDR2 is YYEEEE. V shed 4 bases and J shed 7 bases, with 8 bases lying between them. CDR3 nucleotide sequence: TGTGCCAGCAGCACCGGGGGTGGCTACACCTTC. It translates to CASSTGGGYTF.

V usage is TRBV4-1 and J usage is TRBJ2-7; the match to TRBD1 covers 9 bases. J was trimmed by 1 base and V by 1 base; bases with no gene match: 5. The CDR3 length is 16 residues. Germline CDR1 MGHRA, CDR2 YSYEKL. The CDR3 region is CASSQVRQGVSYEQYF. CDR3 DNA sequence: TGCGCCAGCAGCCAAGTTCGACAGGGGGTATCCTACGAGCAGTACTTC.

The V gene is TRBV5-6, the J gene TRBJ1-2, with TRBD1 as a possible D gene (6 bases). The CDR3 is made up of 15 amino acids. The V end lost 1 base, the J end lost 8 bases, and 18 bases lay between the germline ends. Germline values: CDR1 SGHDT, CDR2 YYEEEE. CDR3 DNA: TGTGCCAGCAGCTTGTTACAGGGAGGTTTAAGCGGCTACACCTTC. It is translated as CASSLLQGGLSGYTF.

The rearrangement joins TRBV30 to TRBJ2-1; 7 bases are shared with TRBD2. V was pared by 5 bases and J by 0 bases, with 7 bases of the junction left unmatched. The length of the CDR3 is 15 residues. In germline, CDR1 is GTSNPN, CDR2 SVGIG (reference sequence). As DNA, the CDR3 is TGTGCCTGGGAAAGCGGGGAAAGCTCCTACAATGAGCAGTTCTTC. As protein: CAWESGESSYNEQFF.

The genes are TRBV27 and TRBJ2-5, with TRBD1 matching over 7 bases. CDR3 length: 13 residues. Germline-derived CDR1 and CDR2 are MNHEY and SMNVEV (reference sequence). V lost 5 bases, J lost 7 bases, and 7 bases stayed unmatched. CDR3 DNA: TGTGCCAGCAGTCAGAGGGACAGTGGGACCCAGTACTTC. Its translation: CASSQRDSGTQYF.

This clone was counted between two and nine times. The chain has TRBV10-3 and TRBJ2-1, with 8 bases fitting TRBD1. V trimming: 11 bases; J trimming: 6 bases; junction bases outside the gene matches: 6. This CDR3 has 12 amino acids. CDR1 is ENHRY, CDR2 SYGVKD, per germline. The CDR3 region is CAAETGANEQFF. CDR3 nucleotides: TGTGCCGCCGAGACAGGGGCCAATGAGCAGTTCTTC.

The chain recombines TRBV13 with TRBJ1-2; 7 bases map to TRBD1. The germline CDR1 and CDR2 sequences are PRHDT and FYEKMQ (reference sequence). The CDR3 loop spans 14 amino acids. With 5 bases clipped from V and 3 bases from J, the junction kept 6 bases outside the gene matches. Written as DNA, the CDR3 is TGTGCCAGCAGCATTACCGGGACAGACTATGGCTACACCTTC. It is translated as CASSITGTDYGYTF. Based on the CDR3 plus reference TRBV13 and TRBJ1-2, the full variable domain is AAGVIQSPRHLIKEKRETATLKCYPIPRHDTVYWYQQGPGQDPQFLISFYEKMQSDKGSIPDRFSAQQFSDYHSELNMSSLELGDSALYFCASSITGTDYGYTFGSGTRLTVV.

This clone was seen only a few times. V gene TRBV30 combines with J gene TRBJ1-4; D gene unclear. This CDR3 comprises 13 residues. V was cut by 2 bases and J by 5 bases, with 9 bases left in between. Germline loops: CDR1 GTSNPN, CDR2 SVGIG (reference sequence). CDR3 DNA: TGTGCCTGGAGTCCAAACAACAATGAAAAACTGTTTTTT. Its translation: CAWSPNNNEKLFF.

Notes on this clone: The same CDR3 also results from other DNA sequences found in this sample. The CDR3: CASSLSDGNTEAFF. In DNA, the CDR3 is TGTGCCAGCAGTTTATCGGACGGGAACACTGAAGCTTTCTTT. This sequence joins TRBV27 and TRBJ1-1; D gene unclear. V was pared by 0 bases and J by 1 base, with 6 bases between. The CDR3 loop spans 14 amino acids. Germline CDR1 MNHEY, CDR2 SMNVEV (reference sequence).